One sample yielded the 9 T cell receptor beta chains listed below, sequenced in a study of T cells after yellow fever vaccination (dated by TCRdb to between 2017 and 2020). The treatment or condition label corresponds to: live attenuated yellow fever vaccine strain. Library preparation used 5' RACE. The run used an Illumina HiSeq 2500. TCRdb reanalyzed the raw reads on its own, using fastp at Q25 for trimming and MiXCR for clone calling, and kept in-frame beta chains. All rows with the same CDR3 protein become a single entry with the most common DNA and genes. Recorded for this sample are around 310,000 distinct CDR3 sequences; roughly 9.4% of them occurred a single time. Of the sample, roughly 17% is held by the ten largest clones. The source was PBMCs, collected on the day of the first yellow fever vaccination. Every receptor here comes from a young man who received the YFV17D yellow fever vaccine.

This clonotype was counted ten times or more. Here the CDR3 reads CASSLLISTEAFF. The CDR3 DNA reads TGCGCCAGCAGCTTGCTAATTTCAACTGAAGCTTTCTTT. The gene calls are TRBV5-1 and TRBJ1-1; D remains ambiguous. Germline lookup yields CDR1 SGHRS and CDR2 YFSETQ. V lost 1 base and J lost 5, with 9 bases in between. The CDR3 covers 13 residues.

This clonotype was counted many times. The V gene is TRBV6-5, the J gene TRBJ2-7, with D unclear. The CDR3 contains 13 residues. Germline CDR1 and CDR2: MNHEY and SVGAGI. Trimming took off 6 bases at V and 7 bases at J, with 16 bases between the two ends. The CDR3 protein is CASSPHSDGEQYF. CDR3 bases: TGTGCCAGCAGCCCACATTCGGACGGGGAGCAGTACTTC.

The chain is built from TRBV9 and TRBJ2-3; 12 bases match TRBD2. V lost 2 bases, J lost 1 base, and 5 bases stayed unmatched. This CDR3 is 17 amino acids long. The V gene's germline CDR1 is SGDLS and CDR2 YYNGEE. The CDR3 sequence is CASSVSGTSGRTDTQYF. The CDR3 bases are TGTGCCAGCAGCGTCTCTGGGACTAGCGGGCGCACAGATACGCAGTATTTT.

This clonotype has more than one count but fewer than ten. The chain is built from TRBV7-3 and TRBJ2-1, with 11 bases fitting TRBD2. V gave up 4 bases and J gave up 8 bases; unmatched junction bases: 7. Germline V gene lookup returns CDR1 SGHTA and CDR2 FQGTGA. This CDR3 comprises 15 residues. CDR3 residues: CASSYTSGGWDEQFF. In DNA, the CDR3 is TGTGCCAGCAGCTACACTAGCGGGGGCTGGGATGAGCAGTTCTTC.

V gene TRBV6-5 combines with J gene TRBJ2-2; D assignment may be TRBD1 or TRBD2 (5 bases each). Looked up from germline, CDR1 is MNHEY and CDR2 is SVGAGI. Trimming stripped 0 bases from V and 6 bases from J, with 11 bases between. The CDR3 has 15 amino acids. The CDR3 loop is CASSYSGVIAGELFF. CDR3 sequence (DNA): TGTGCCAGCAGTTACTCGGGGGTAATCGCCGGGGAGCTGTTTTTT.

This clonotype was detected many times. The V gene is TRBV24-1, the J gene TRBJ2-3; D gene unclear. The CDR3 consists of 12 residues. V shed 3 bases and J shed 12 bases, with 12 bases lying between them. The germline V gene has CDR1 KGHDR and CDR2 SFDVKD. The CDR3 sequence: CATSDPNGGQYF. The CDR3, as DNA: TGTGCCACCAGTGATCCCAATGGCGGTCAGTATTTT.

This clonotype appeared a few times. CDR3 protein: CASRLGTAYEQYF. The CDR3 DNA reads TGTGCCAGCAGACTCGGGACAGCCTACGAGCAGTACTTC. This chain joins TRBV12-3 or TRBV12-4 and TRBJ2-7; the match to TRBD1 covers 7 bases. The CDR3 extends over 13 amino acids. J lost 2 bases, V lost 6 bases, and 4 bases had no gene match.

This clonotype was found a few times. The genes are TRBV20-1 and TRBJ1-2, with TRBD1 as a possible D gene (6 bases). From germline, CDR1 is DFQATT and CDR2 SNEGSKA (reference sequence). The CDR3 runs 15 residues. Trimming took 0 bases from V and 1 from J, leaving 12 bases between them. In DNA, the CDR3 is TGCAGTGCTAGAGATGGCAGGGGACTTAACTATGGCTACACCTTC. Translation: CSARDGRGLNYGYTF.

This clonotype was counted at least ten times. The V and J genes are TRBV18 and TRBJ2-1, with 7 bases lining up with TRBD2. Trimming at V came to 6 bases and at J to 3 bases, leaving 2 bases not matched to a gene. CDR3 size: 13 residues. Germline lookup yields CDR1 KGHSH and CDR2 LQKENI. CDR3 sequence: CASSPGGYNEQFF. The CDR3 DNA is TGTGCCAGCTCGCCGGGGGGCTACAATGAGCAGTTCTTC.